What follows are 28 T cell receptor beta chains derived from one specimen sequenced in a study of T cell clonotyping in hematopoietic cell transplantation. Using immunoSEQ multiplex PCR, the repertoire was profiled, and TCRdb retains in-frame clones only, with some absent. The top ten clones hold around 3.9% of a sample with about 12,000 clones, approximately 92% of them seen once. Sequencing was done on a sample of peripheral blood mononuclear cells. The receptor set was obtained from a human donor who either received an allogeneic hematopoietic cell transplant for a myeloid malignancy or was a related donor (not recorded which). Some clones in this sample may be carry-over from other donors' samples.

In its sample, this clone was seen once. CDR3 protein: CASSLPGQGGSYEQYF. CDR3 sequence (DNA): TGTGCCAGCAGTTTACCCGGGCAGGGGGGCTCCTACGAGCAGTACTTC. This sequence joins TRBV27 and TRBJ2-7; D is perhaps TRBD1 (7 bases). The CDR3 runs 16 residues. Trimming took 2 bases from V and 0 from J, leaving 14 bases between them. CDR1 is MNHEY and CDR2 is SMNVEV in the germline V gene (reference sequence).

This clone was observed a single time. V usage is TRBV4-1 and J usage is TRBJ2-3, with 9 nucleotides matching TRBD2. With 7 bases clipped from V and 2 bases from J, the junction kept 7 bases outside the gene matches. Germline V gene lookup returns CDR1 MGHRA and CDR2 YSYEKL. CDR3 length: 15 residues. CDR3: CASMALAGFTDTQYF. In DNA, the CDR3 is TGCGCCAGCATGGCCCTAGCGGGGTTCACAGATACGCAGTATTTT.

V usage is TRBV2 and J usage is TRBJ2-7, with unresolved D. The CDR3 loop spans 13 amino acids. Germline-derived CDR1 and CDR2 are SNHLY and FYNNEI. Deletions cut 4 bases from V and 0 bases from J, with 7 bases between. The CDR3 bases are TGTGCCAGCAGTGCCGACCGCTCCTACGAGCAGTACTTC. Protein: CASSADRSYEQYF.

This chain connects TRBV6-5 to TRBJ2-5, with D possibly matching TRBD2 (6 bases). CDR1 is MNHEY and CDR2 is SVGAGI in the germline V gene. This CDR3 has 15 amino acids. V was shortened by 6 bases and J by 3 bases, with 17 bases between the two germline ends. The DNA for the CDR3 is TGTGCCAGCAGCCGTAGCGGCAGGGAAGAAGAGACCCAGTACTTC. Amino acids: CASSRSGREEETQYF.

This chain links TRBV11-3 with TRBJ2-1; TRBD2 matches at 10 bases. This CDR3 has 15 residues. CDR1 is SGHNT, CDR2 YENEEA, per germline. After removal of 1 base from V and 5 bases from J, the junction contained 2 bases not matched to a gene. The CDR3 DNA reads TGTGCCAGCAGCTTAGGTGGGACTAGCGACAATGAGCAGTTCTTC. Translation: CASSLGGTSDNEQFF. Full variable domain (outside the CDR3, taken from reference TRBV11-3 and TRBJ2-1): EAGVVQSPRYKIIEKKQPVAFWCNPISGHNTLYWYLQNLGQGPELLIRYENEEAVDDSQLPKDRFSAERLKGVDSTLKIQPAELGDSAVYLCASSLGGTSDNEQFFGPGTRLTVL.

The J gene is TRBJ2-5, the V gene TRBV2; D remains ambiguous. CDR3 length: 13 amino acids. Germline assignment: CDR1 SNHLY and CDR2 FYNNEI. V was trimmed by 3 bases and J by 1 base, leaving 6 bases between them. The CDR3 protein is CASSDYVQETQYF. In nucleotides, the CDR3 is TGTGCCAGCAGTGACTATGTCCAAGAGACCCAGTACTTC.

In its sample, this clone was seen once. The V gene is TRBV19, the J gene TRBJ2-6; D is undetermined. CDR3 length: 19 residues. Germline V gene data show CDR1 as LNHDA and CDR2 as SQIVND (reference sequence). V lost 0 bases, J lost 1 base, and 16 bases lay in between. The CDR3 nucleotides are TGTGCCAGTAGTATAGATCGGAGAGCCGACAATTCTGGGGCCAACGTCCTGACTTTC. It codes for CASSIDRRADNSGANVLTF.

The rearrangement uses TRBV5-1 and TRBJ1-2, with 9 positions matching TRBD1. Per germline, CDR1 SGHRS and CDR2 YFSETQ. V was clipped by 4 bases and J by 14 bases; unmatched bases: 15. This CDR3 region has 14 residues. The CDR3 here is CASSQSRQGVHFTF. CDR3 nucleotide sequence: TGCGCCAGCAGCCAATCCCGACAGGGGGTCCACTTTACCTTC. Variable domain in full (rest from reference TRBV5-1 and TRBJ1-2): KAGVTQTPRYLIKTRGQQVTLSCSPISGHRSVSWYQQTPGQGLQFLFEYFSETQRNKGNFPGRFSGRQFSNSRSEMNVSTLELGDSALYLCASSQSRQGVHFTFGSGTRLTVV.

V gene TRBV15 combines with J gene TRBJ1-5; no firm D call. Germline V gene sequence: CDR1 LNHNV, CDR2 YYDKDF (reference sequence). This CDR3 comprises 12 residues. V was pared by 5 bases and J by 7 bases, with 9 bases between. CDR3 sequence reads: CATSPHSQPQHF. The CDR3 DNA is TGTGCCACCAGCCCCCACAGCCAGCCCCAGCATTTT.

The chain uses TRBV11-3 and TRBJ1-1; 8 bases fit TRBD1. The J segment lost 1 base and the V segment lost 5 bases, leaving 3 bases of the junction unmatched. Looked up from germline, CDR1 is SGHNT and CDR2 is YENEEA. The CDR3 covers 14 residues. The CDR3 reads CASSPGTGNTEAFF. For the CDR3, the DNA is TGTGCCAGCAGCCCCGGGACAGGGAACACTGAAGCTTTCTTT.

This chain uses TRBV19 with TRBJ1-2, with 7 bases identical to TRBD1. With 0 bases clipped from V and 2 bases from J, the junction kept 6 bases outside the gene matches. Germline CDR1 LNHDA, CDR2 SQIVND (reference sequence). The CDR3 contains 16 residues. The CDR3 nucleotides read TGTGCCAGTAGTATAGAAGGGCAGGGACAGAACTATGGCTACACCTTC. This codes for CASSIEGQGQNYGYTF.

The chain combines TRBV4-1 with TRBJ1-1, with D maybe TRBD1 (6 bases). CDR3 length: 15 residues. The germline CDR1 and CDR2 sequences are MGHRA and YSYEKL. V lost 4 bases to trimming and J lost 1 base, with 13 bases between them. The CDR3 protein is CASSPRDTGNTEAFF. CDR3 DNA: TGCGCCAGCAGCCCCCGGGACACAGGGAACACTGAAGCTTTCTTT.

The chain carries TRBV7-3 and TRBJ1-1; D remains unclear. The CDR3 extends over 14 amino acids. Germline V gives CDR1 SGHTA, CDR2 FQGTGA. V was clipped by 2 bases and J by 0 bases, with 7 bases between them. CDR3 in DNA: TGTGCCAGCAGCTTATCTGGAATGAACACTGAAGCTTTCTTT. Residues: CASSLSGMNTEAFF. Drawing the rest from reference TRBV7-3 and TRBJ1-1, the complete variable domain is GAGVSQTPSNKVTEKGKYVELRCDPISGHTALYWYRQSLGQGPEFLIYFQGTGAADDSGLPNDRFFAVRPEGSVSTLKIQRTERGDSAVYLCASSLSGMNTEAFFGQGTRLTVV.

This clone turned up a few times. The J gene is TRBJ1-2, the V gene TRBV27; 7 bases are a match to TRBD1. Germline CDR1 is MNHEY and CDR2 is SMNVEV (reference sequence). J lost 6 bases, V lost 2 bases, and 3 bases had no gene match. CDR3 length equals 13 residues. CDR3 coding DNA: TGTGCCAGCAGTTTAGACAGGGCCCATGGCTACACCTTC. As protein: CASSLDRAHGYTF.

This clone has just one count. The genes are TRBV6-1 and TRBJ1-2, with D perhaps TRBD1 (6 bases). The germline V and J ends were trimmed by 5 bases and 5 bases, with 18 bases remaining between them. The germline V gene has CDR1 MNHNS and CDR2 SASEGT. The CDR3 sequence is 15 residues long. The CDR3 DNA follows: TGTGCCAGCAGTTCAACAGGGTCCCCAATATATGGCTACACCTTC. Protein sequence: CASSSTGSPIYGYTF.

CDR3 sequence: CASSPRRGTRIPGELFF. The CDR3 DNA sequence: TGTGCCAGCAGCCCCAGGAGGGGAACAAGGATACCCGGGGAGCTGTTTTTT. This chain uses TRBV9 with TRBJ2-2; tentatively, D is TRBD2 (6 bases). The V gene lost 4 bases and the J gene lost 6 bases, with 22 bases spanning the gap. The CDR3 totals 17 residues. Germline CDR1 is SGDLS and CDR2 is YYNGEE.

The chain couples TRBV15 to TRBJ1-4; tentatively, D is TRBD1 (5 bases). CDR1 LNHNV and CDR2 YYDKDF come from the germline V gene (reference sequence). Trimming took 8 bases from V and 3 from J, leaving 16 bases between them. The CDR3 has 15 residues. DNA for the CDR3: TGTGCCACCGGGACCGGGTCCCCTTCTAATGAAAAACTGTTTTTT. Amino acid sequence: CATGTGSPSNEKLFF.

V usage is TRBV5-1 and J usage is TRBJ2-5; D possibly corresponds to TRBD1 (6 bases). Germline V gives CDR1 SGHRS, CDR2 YFSETQ. V shed 4 bases and J shed 5 bases, with 15 bases lying between them. The CDR3 has 14 amino acids. The CDR3 spells CASSVNRVVETQYF. In DNA, the CDR3 is TGCGCCAGCAGCGTGAACAGGGTGGTCGAGACCCAGTACTTC. The variable domain in full, with the rest retrieved from reference TRBV5-1 and TRBJ2-5, is KAGVTQTPRYLIKTRGQQVTLSCSPISGHRSVSWYQQTPGQGLQFLFEYFSETQRNKGNFPGRFSGRQFSNSRSEMNVSTLELGDSALYLCASSVNRVVETQYFGPGTRLLVL.

V and J are TRBV7-2 and TRBJ2-1, with D unclear. V lost 8 bases and J 8 bases, leaving 10 bases between the germline ends. The CDR3 is made up of 11 amino acids. Germline V gene lookup returns CDR1 SGHTA and CDR2 FQGNSA. The CDR3 DNA reads as TGTGCCAGCGGGGTGGTTGATGAGCAGTTCTTC. Its protein product is CASGVVDEQFF.

The V gene is TRBV7-8, the J gene TRBJ1-6; 9 bases are a match to TRBD1. The CDR3 extends over 16 amino acids. Per germline, CDR1 SGHVS and CDR2 FQNEAQ. V shed 5 bases and J 9 bases; nucleotides not matched to a gene: 11. For the CDR3, the DNA is TGTGCCAGCAGCGGGACAGGGTCCCTCATGAGTTCACCCCTCCACTTT. Translated, it gives CASSGTGSLMSSPLHF.

V gene TRBV9 combines with J gene TRBJ1-3; D not certain. V lost 4 bases, J lost 4 bases, and 9 bases lay in between. The germline CDR1 and CDR2 sequences are SGDLS and YYNGEE. This CDR3 has 13 residues. CDR3 residues: CASSPDPGNTIYF. The CDR3 DNA follows: TGTGCCAGCAGCCCCGACCCCGGAAACACCATATATTTT. The entire variable domain, with the rest obtained from reference TRBV9 and TRBJ1-3, is as follows: DSGVTQTPKHLITATGQRVTLRCSPRSGDLSVYWYQQSLDQGLQFLIQYYNGEERAKGNILERFSAQQFPDLHSELNLSSLELGDSALYFCASSPDPGNTIYFGEGSWLTVV.

This clone has just one count. The genes are TRBV10-3 and TRBJ2-3; 9 bases map to TRBD1. The CDR3 contains 15 residues. Germline trimming cut 6 bases from V and 2 bases from J; bases unmatched to any gene: 6. Germline V gives CDR1 ENHRY, CDR2 SYGVKD. CDR3 sequence: CAIRDRDRDTDTQYF. CDR3 bases: TGTGCCATCAGGGACCGGGACAGGGACACAGATACGCAGTATTTT.

The chain combines TRBV29-1 with TRBJ2-5; 8 bases are a match to TRBD2. The CDR3 runs to 17 residues. V was pared by 6 bases and J by 4 bases, with 19 bases of the junction left unmatched. Looked up from germline, CDR1 is SQVTM and CDR2 is ANQGSEA. The CDR3 region is CSVARVWSGSEGETQYF. The DNA for the CDR3 is TGCAGCGTGGCGAGGGTGTGGAGCGGGAGTGAGGGAGAGACCCAGTACTTC.

CDR3 nucleotide sequence: TGTGCCAGCAGTGAAGCCTTCGGTACTGGAAACACCATATATTTT. It yields the protein CASSEAFGTGNTIYF. The chain uses TRBV6-1 and TRBJ1-3, with D uncertain. The CDR3 totals 15 residues. Germline V lookup: CDR1 MNHNS, CDR2 SASEGT. V was shortened by 0 bases and J by 2 bases, with 8 bases between the two germline ends.

The chain has TRBV9 and TRBJ1-4; maybe TRBD1 (5 bases). This CDR3 is built from 14 residues. Germline V gives CDR1 SGDLS, CDR2 YYNGEE. With 0 bases removed from V and 6 bases from J, the gap between germline ends came to 9 bases. The CDR3: CASSVVGGDEKLFF. CDR3 in DNA: TGTGCCAGCAGCGTAGTGGGGGGAGATGAAAAACTGTTTTTT.

This clone showed up just a few times. The CDR3 coding sequence is TGTGCCAGCAGTGTTCGTCCGGGACCTAATGAAAAACTGTTTTTT. Its translation: CASSVRPGPNEKLFF. V usage is TRBV2 and J usage is TRBJ1-4; perhaps TRBD1 as D (5 bases). Germline V gene lookup returns CDR1 SNHLY and CDR2 FYNNEI. This CDR3 has 15 amino acids. V lost 4 bases to trimming and J lost 3 bases, with 12 bases between them.

The chain has TRBV6-5 and TRBJ2-2; D may be TRBD1 or TRBD2 (7 bases each). The CDR3 is 15 residues long. V lost 6 bases, J lost 7 bases, and 18 bases lay in between. Looked up from germline, CDR1 is MNHEY and CDR2 is SVGAGI. The CDR3 DNA reads as TGTGCCAGCAGGGCCCCAGGGGGAGGGAGCGGGGAGCTGTTTTTT. Translated, it gives CASRAPGGGSGELFF.

The chain is built from TRBV9 and TRBJ2-1, with 10 positions matching TRBD1. This CDR3 comprises 16 residues. The trim removed 5 bases at V and 9 bases at J, leaving 14 bases unmatched. The germline gives CDR1 SGDLS, CDR2 YYNGEE. The CDR3 nucleotides are TGTGCCAGCAGGGACTCTCCGGGACAGGGGACCTCTGAGCAGTTCTTC. Translating gives CASRDSPGQGTSEQFF. Looking up the rest from reference TRBV9 and TRBJ2-1 gives the full variable domain: DSGVTQTPKHLITATGQRVTLRCSPRSGDLSVYWYQQSLDQGLQFLIQYYNGEERAKGNILERFSAQQFPDLHSELNLSSLELGDSALYFCASRDSPGQGTSEQFFGPGTRLTVL.